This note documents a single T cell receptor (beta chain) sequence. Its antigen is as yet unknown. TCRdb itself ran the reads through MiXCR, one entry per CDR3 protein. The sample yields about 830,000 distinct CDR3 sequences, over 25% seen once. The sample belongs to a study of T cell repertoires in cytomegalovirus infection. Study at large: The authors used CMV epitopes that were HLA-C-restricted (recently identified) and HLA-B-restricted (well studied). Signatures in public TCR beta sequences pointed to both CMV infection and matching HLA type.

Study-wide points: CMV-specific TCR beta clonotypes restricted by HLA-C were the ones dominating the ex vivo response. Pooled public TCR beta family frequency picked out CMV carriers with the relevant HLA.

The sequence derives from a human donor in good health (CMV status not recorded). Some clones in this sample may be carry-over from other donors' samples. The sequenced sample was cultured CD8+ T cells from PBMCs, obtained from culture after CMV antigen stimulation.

In DNA form, the CDR3 reads TGTGTCAACAGCAACTCAGCGTCGGGACAGGGTCCCTCCCGGAATGAAAAACTGTTTTTT. It yields the protein CVNSNSASGQGPSRNEKLFF. The V and J genes are TRBV7-6 and TRBJ1-4, with 9 bases fitting TRBD1. This CDR3 comprises 20 residues. Germline V lookup: CDR1 SGHVS, CDR2 FNYEAQ.